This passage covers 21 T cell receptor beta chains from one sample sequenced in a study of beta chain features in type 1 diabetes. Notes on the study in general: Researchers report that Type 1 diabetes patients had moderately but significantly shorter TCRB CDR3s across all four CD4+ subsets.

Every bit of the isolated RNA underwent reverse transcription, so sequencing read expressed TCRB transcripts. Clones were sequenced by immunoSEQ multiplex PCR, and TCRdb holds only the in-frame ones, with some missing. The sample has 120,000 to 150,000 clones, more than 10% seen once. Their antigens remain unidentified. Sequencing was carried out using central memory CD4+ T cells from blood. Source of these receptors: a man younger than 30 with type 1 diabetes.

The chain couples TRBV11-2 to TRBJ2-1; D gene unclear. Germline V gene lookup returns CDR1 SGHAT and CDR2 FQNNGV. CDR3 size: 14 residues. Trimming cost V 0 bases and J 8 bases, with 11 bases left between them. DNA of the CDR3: TGTGCCAGCAGCTTAGACCAGAGGCGCGATGAGCAGTTCTTC. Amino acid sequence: CASSLDQRRDEQFF.

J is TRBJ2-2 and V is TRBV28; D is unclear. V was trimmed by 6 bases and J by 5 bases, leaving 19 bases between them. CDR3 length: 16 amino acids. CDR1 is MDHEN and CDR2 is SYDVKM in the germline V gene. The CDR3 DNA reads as TGTGCCAGCAGACGAGACAACTCCCTCGGAACCGGGGAGCTGTTTTTT. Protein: CASRRDNSLGTGELFF.

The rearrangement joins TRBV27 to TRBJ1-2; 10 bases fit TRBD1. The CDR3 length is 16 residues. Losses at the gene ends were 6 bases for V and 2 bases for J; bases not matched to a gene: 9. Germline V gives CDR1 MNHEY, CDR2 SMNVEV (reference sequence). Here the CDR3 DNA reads TGTGCCAGCAGCCGGAGACCGGGACAGGGGAACTATGGCTACACCTTC. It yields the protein CASSRRPGQGNYGYTF.

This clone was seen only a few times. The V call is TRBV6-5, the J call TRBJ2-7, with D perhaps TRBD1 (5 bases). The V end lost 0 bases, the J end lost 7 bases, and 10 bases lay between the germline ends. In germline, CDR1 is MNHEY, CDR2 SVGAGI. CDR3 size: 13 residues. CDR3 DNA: TGTGCCAGCAGTTACTCAGGGTCAGGGGAGCAGTACTTC. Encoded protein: CASSYSGSGEQYF.

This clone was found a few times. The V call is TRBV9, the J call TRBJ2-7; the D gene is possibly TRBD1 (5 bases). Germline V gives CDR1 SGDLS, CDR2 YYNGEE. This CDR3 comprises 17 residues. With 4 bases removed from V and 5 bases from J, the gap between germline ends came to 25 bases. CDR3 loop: CASSPRPWTQGANEQYF. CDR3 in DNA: TGTGCCAGCAGCCCACGCCCCTGGACGCAGGGTGCCAACGAGCAGTACTTC.

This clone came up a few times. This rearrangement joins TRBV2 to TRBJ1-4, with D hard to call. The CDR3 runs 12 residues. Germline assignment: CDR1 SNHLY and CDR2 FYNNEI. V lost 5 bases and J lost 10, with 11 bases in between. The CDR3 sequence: CASSPLGSKLFF. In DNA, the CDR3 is TGTGCCAGCAGTCCCCTGGGGTCAAAACTGTTTTTT.

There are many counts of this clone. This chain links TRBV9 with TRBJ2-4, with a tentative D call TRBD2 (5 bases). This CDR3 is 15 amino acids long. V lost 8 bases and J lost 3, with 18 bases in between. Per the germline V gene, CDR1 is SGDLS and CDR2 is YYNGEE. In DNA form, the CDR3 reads TGTGCCAGGCGAACTCTCCGGGGAAACAAAAACATTCAGTACTTC. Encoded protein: CARRTLRGNKNIQYF.

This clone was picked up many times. The CDR3 nucleotides are TGTGCCATCAGTGAGTCGATGGGGGGCATCACGCAGTATTTT. This translates into CAISESMGGITQYF. This chain joins TRBV10-3 and TRBJ2-3, with D perhaps being TRBD1 or TRBD2 (6 bases each). CDR1 is ENHRY, CDR2 SYGVKD, per germline. The CDR3 has 14 residues. V was trimmed by 0 bases and J by 9 bases, leaving 13 bases between them.

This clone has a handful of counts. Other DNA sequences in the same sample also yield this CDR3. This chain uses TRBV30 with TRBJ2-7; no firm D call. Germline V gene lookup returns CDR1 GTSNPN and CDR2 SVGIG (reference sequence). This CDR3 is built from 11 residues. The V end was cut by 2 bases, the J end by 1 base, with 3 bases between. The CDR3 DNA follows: TGTGCCTGGAGTCCATCCTACGAGCAGTACTTC. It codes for CAWSPSYEQYF.

The CDR3 loop is CASSLLWDRATDTQYF. Written as DNA, the CDR3 is TGTGCCAGCAGCTTGCTGTGGGACAGAGCCACAGATACGCAGTATTTT. The gene calls are TRBV5-6 and TRBJ2-3; 7 nucleotides match TRBD1. The CDR3 contains 16 residues. V trimming: 1 base; J trimming: 2 bases; junction bases outside the gene matches: 7. Looked up from germline, CDR1 is SGHDT and CDR2 is YYEEEE.

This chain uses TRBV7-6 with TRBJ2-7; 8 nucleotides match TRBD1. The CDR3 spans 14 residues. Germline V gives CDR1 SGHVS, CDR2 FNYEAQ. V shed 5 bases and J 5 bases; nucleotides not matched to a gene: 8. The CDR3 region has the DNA TGTGCCAGCAGCCCAGGACAGGGAAGGGACGAGCAGTACTTC. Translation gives CASSPGQGRDEQYF.

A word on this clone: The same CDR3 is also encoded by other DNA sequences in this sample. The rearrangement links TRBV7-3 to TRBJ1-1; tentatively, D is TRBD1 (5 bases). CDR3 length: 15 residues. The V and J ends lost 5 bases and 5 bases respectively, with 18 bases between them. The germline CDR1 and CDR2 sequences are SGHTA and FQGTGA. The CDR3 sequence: CASSPRPGTGTEAFF. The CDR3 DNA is TGTGCCAGCAGCCCCCGCCCCGGGACGGGAACTGAAGCTTTCTTT.

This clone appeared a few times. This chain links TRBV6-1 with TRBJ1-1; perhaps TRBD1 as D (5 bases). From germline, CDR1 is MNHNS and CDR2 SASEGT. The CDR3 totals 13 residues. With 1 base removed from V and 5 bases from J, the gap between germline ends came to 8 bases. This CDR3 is CASSEGQWTEAFF. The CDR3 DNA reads TGTGCCAGCAGTGAAGGACAGTGGACTGAAGCTTTCTTT.

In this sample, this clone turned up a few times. The CDR3 sequence: CASSILGSGYTF. CDR3 in DNA: TGTGCCAGCAGCATCCTGGGGAGCGGCTACACCTTC. The rearrangement uses TRBV7-2 and TRBJ1-2; no clear D. Germline CDR1 is SGHTA and CDR2 is FQGNSA. V dropped 5 bases and J dropped 8 bases, with 12 bases sitting between them. CDR3 length equals 12 residues.

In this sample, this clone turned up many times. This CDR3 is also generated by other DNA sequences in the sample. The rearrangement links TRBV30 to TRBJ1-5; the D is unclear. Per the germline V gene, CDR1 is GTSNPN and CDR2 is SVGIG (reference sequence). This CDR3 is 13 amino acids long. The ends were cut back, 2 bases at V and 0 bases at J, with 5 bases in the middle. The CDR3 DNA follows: TGTGCCTGGAGTCCGGATAGCAATCAGCCCCAGCATTTT. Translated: CAWSPDSNQPQHF.

CDR3 residues: CASSPGRYEQYF. The DNA for the CDR3 is TGTGCCAGCAGTCCGGGCCGATACGAGCAGTACTTC. The chain is built from TRBV7-2 and TRBJ2-7; D not resolved. This CDR3 comprises 12 residues. In germline, CDR1 is SGHTA, CDR2 FQGNSA. V was clipped by 6 bases and J by 4 bases, with 10 bases between them.

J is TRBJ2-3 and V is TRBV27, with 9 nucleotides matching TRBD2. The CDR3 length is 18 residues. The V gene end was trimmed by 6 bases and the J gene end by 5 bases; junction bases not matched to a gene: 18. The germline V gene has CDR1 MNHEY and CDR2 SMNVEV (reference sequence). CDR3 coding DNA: TGTGCCAGCAGATCCCCTAATGGCGGGGGGGCGATAGGAGATACGCAGTATTTT. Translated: CASRSPNGGGAIGDTQYF.

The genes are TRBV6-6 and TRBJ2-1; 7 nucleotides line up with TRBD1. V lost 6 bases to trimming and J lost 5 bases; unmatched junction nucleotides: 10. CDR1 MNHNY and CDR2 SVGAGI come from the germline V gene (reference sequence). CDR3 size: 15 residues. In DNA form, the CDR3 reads TGTGCCAGCAGAAACAGGGGTGGTGGGGACAATGAGCAGTTCTTC. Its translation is CASRNRGGGDNEQFF.

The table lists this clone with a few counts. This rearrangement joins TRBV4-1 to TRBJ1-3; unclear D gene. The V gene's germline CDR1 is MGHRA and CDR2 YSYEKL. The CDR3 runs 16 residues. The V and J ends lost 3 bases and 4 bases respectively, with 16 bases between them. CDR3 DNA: TGCGCCAGCAGCCAGGAGGGAAACCTTGGGGGAAACACCATATATTTT. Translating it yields CASSQEGNLGGNTIYF.

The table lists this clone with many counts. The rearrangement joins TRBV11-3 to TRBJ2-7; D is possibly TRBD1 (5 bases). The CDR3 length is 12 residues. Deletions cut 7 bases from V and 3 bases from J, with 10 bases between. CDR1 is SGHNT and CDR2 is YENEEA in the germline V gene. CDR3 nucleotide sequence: TGTGCCAGCAAGGGCAGGGACTACGAGCAGTACTTC. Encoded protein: CASKGRDYEQYF.

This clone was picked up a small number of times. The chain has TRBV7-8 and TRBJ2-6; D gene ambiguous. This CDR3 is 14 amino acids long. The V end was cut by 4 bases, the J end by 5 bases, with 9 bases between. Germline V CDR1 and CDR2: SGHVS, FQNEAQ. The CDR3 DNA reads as TGTGCCAGCAGCTCCCCCGATTGGGCCAACGTCCTGACTTTC. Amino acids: CASSSPDWANVLTF.